Presented here are 26 T cell receptor beta chains from one specimen sequenced in a study of shared clonotypes between healthy human individuals. CD45RO-negative, CCR7-positively selected cells formed the naive CD8 fraction, excluding terminally differentiated effector memory CD45RA+ cells. The method was immunoSEQ multiplex PCR; TCRdb's version includes in-frame clones alone and lacks a portion of them. The repertoire holds about 700,000 clones, with around 90% as singletons. The sample consisted of naive CD8+ T cells sorted from blood. These receptors came from a man aged 25 to 40 in good health.

This chain links TRBV7-9 with TRBJ2-1; 10 bases align to TRBD2. The CDR3 extends over 16 amino acids. Per the germline V gene, CDR1 is SEHNR and CDR2 is FQNEAQ (reference sequence). With 4 bases clipped from V and 4 bases from J, the junction kept 7 bases outside the gene matches. The DNA for the CDR3 is TGTGCCAGCAGCTCCCCCACTAGCGGGACTTACAATGAGCAGTTCTTC. Its translation: CASSSPTSGTYNEQFF.

CDR3 amino acids: CASSSHAGNYGYTF. In nucleotides, the CDR3 is TGTGCCAGCAGTTCCCACGCAGGGAACTATGGCTACACCTTC. This rearrangement joins TRBV7-9 to TRBJ1-2; D is perhaps TRBD1 (5 bases). CDR3 length equals 14 residues. V lost 6 bases to trimming and J lost 2 bases, with 13 bases between them. Germline-derived CDR1 and CDR2 are SEHNR and FQNEAQ (reference sequence).

This chain connects TRBV28 to TRBJ2-7; D unclear. The V end lost 7 bases, the J end lost 7 bases, and 26 bases lay between the germline ends. Germline CDR1 MDHEN, CDR2 SYDVKM. CDR3 length: 16 residues. CDR3 nucleotide sequence: TGTGCCAGCACCCTCGCGATTGCTACGAGCTCCGGGGAGCAGTACTTC. As protein: CASTLAIATSSGEQYF.

This chain uses TRBV9 with TRBJ2-7; 9 bases align to TRBD2. Germline V gene data show CDR1 as SGDLS and CDR2 as YYNGEE. Unmatched junction bases numbered 7, after V lost 4 bases and J lost 5 bases. The CDR3 sequence is 14 residues long. The CDR3, as DNA: TGTGCCAGCAGCCAAAGCGGGAGGCCAAACGAGCAGTACTTC. It specifies CASSQSGRPNEQYF.

The rearrangement joins TRBV19 to TRBJ2-1, with no clear D. Trimming took off 1 base at V and 4 bases at J, with 11 bases between the two ends. CDR3 length: 15 amino acids. The germline V gene encodes CDR1 LNHDA and CDR2 SQIVND (reference sequence). The CDR3 region is CASSIVPLTYNEQFF. For the CDR3, the DNA is TGTGCCAGTAGTATAGTACCGCTAACGTACAATGAGCAGTTCTTC.

For this clone: This sample also contains other DNA sequences that code for the same CDR3. The rearrangement uses TRBV28 and TRBJ2-1; unclear D gene. V was shortened by 3 bases and J by 4 bases, with 7 bases between the two germline ends. Germline CDR1 is MDHEN and CDR2 is SYDVKM. The CDR3 spans 13 residues. The CDR3 reads CASSFRLYNEQFF. Here the CDR3 DNA reads TGTGCCAGCAGTTTCAGGCTTTACAATGAGCAGTTCTTC. Together with reference TRBV28 and TRBJ2-1, the CDR3 gives the full variable domain: DVKVTQSSRYLVKRTGEKVFLECVQDMDHENMFWYRQDPGLGLRLIYFSYDVKMKEKGDIPEGYSVSREKKERFSLILESASTNQTSMYLCASSFRLYNEQFFGPGTRLTVL.

This chain connects TRBV5-1 to TRBJ2-1; 9 nucleotides match TRBD2. The V segment lost 4 bases and the J segment 6 bases; nucleotides outside the gene matches: 11. From germline, CDR1 is SGHRS and CDR2 YFSETQ. The CDR3 covers 16 residues. CDR3 nucleotides: TGCGCCAGCAGCCATTTAGGACTAGCGTGGAGCAATGAGCAGTTCTTC. This encodes CASSHLGLAWSNEQFF.

The chain recombines TRBV29-1 with TRBJ2-7; TRBD2 agrees at 10 bases. This CDR3 contains 16 residues. Germline V CDR1 and CDR2: SQVTM, ANQGSEA. The V segment lost 6 bases and the J segment 2 bases; nucleotides outside the gene matches: 13. CDR3 nucleotides: TGCAGCGTGGGGGGGGCTAGCGGGAGTCTCCCCTACGAGCAGTACTTC. The encoded protein is CSVGGASGSLPYEQYF.

The CDR3 protein is CASSNTGQGNQPQHF. The DNA of the CDR3 is TGTGCCAGCAGCAACACCGGACAGGGTAATCAGCCCCAGCATTTT. This sequence joins TRBV28 and TRBJ1-5; TRBD1 aligns across 8 bases. This CDR3 has 15 residues. Losses at the gene ends were 6 bases for V and 4 bases for J; bases not matched to a gene: 8. Germline CDR1 MDHEN, CDR2 SYDVKM. The variable domain in full, with the rest retrieved from reference TRBV28 and TRBJ1-5, is DVKVTQSSRYLVKRTGEKVFLECVQDMDHENMFWYRQDPGLGLRLIYFSYDVKMKEKGDIPEGYSVSREKKERFSLILESASTNQTSMYLCASSNTGQGNQPQHFGDGTRLSIL.

The rearrangement joins TRBV5-1 to TRBJ2-1; TRBD2 aligns across 14 bases. CDR3 length equals 20 residues. CDR1 and CDR2 from the germline V gene are SGHRS and YFSETQ. With 5 bases clipped from V and 1 base from J, the junction kept 14 bases outside the gene matches. The CDR3 DNA sequence: TGCGCCAGCAGATCGATTTATGGGACTAGCGGGAGTTCTTCCTACAATGAGCAGTTCTTC. Protein product: CASRSIYGTSGSSSYNEQFF. Full variable domain (missing parts from reference TRBV5-1 and TRBJ2-1): KAGVTQTPRYLIKTRGQQVTLSCSPISGHRSVSWYQQTPGQGLQFLFEYFSETQRNKGNFPGRFSGRQFSNSRSEMNVSTLELGDSALYLCASRSIYGTSGSSSYNEQFFGPGTRLTVL.

The chain is built from TRBV4-3 and TRBJ2-1, with D unclear. Germline V gives CDR1 LGHNA, CDR2 YSLEER. The CDR3 contains 14 residues. Trimming pared 0 bases from V and 2 bases from J, leaving 5 bases between. The DNA of the CDR3 is TGCGCCAGCAGCCAAGACCCTCCCTACAATGAGCAGTTCTTC. Protein product: CASSQDPPYNEQFF.

The chain links TRBV10-3 to TRBJ2-6; tentatively, D is TRBD2 (6 bases). Germline V CDR1 and CDR2: ENHRY, SYGVKD. The CDR3 totals 16 residues. V was clipped by 11 bases and J by 0 bases, with 17 bases between them. In DNA, the CDR3 is TGTGCCCCGCGGGGCGGGACGCCCTCTGGGGCCAACGTCCTGACTTTC. Amino acid sequence: CAPRGGTPSGANVLTF.

The V gene is TRBV7-9, the J gene TRBJ2-3; 9 bases fit TRBD2. V shed 5 bases, J shed 1 base, and the junction held 10 bases outside the gene matches. The CDR3 spans 17 residues. Germline V gene data show CDR1 as SEHNR and CDR2 as FQNEAQ (reference sequence). The CDR3 DNA reads TGTGCCAGCAGCCAGATTCAAGAGCGGGAGGGCACAGATACGCAGTATTTT. As protein: CASSQIQEREGTDTQYF.

Only one count was recorded for this clone. The V and J genes are TRBV11-2 and TRBJ2-3; 10 nucleotides match TRBD2. The J segment lost 5 bases and the V segment lost 10 bases, leaving 12 bases of the junction unmatched. Germline lookup yields CDR1 SGHAT and CDR2 FQNNGV. The CDR3 length is 15 residues. The CDR3 region is CAIPWLAGEGDTQYF. DNA for the CDR3: TGTGCCATCCCTTGGCTAGCGGGAGAGGGAGATACGCAGTATTTT.

The chain joins TRBV13 to TRBJ1-5; possible D gene TRBD1, 5 bases. Germline CDR1 and CDR2: PRHDT and FYEKMQ (reference sequence). The CDR3 runs to 15 residues. Between the trimmed V and J ends, which lost 5 bases and 2 bases, there was a span of 13 bases. The CDR3 reads CASSTRDGGNQPQHF. The CDR3 nucleotides read TGTGCCAGCAGCACCCGGGACGGCGGCAATCAGCCCCAGCATTTT.

Concerning this clone itself: Other DNA sequences in this sample translate to the same CDR3. This rearrangement joins TRBV9 to TRBJ2-1; a weak D match, TRBD1 (6 bases). This CDR3 has 11 amino acids. Deletions cut 5 bases from V and 7 bases from J, with 7 bases between. The germline V gene has CDR1 SGDLS and CDR2 YYNGEE. CDR3 nucleotides: TGTGCCAGCAGGAGGGGGAATGAGCAGTTCTTC. Its translation is CASRRGNEQFF. Complete variable domain (other parts from reference TRBV9 and TRBJ2-1): DSGVTQTPKHLITATGQRVTLRCSPRSGDLSVYWYQQSLDQGLQFLIQYYNGEERAKGNILERFSAQQFPDLHSELNLSSLELGDSALYFCASRRGNEQFFGPGTRLTVL.

J is TRBJ2-5 and V is TRBV19; D might be TRBD1 (6 bases). V lost 2 bases to trimming and J lost 5 bases, with 12 bases between them. The CDR3 is 14 residues long. Germline V CDR1 and CDR2: LNHDA, SQIVND (reference sequence). CDR3 sequence reads: CASSIWGLSETQYF. As DNA, the CDR3 is TGTGCCAGTAGTATATGGGGGCTGAGCGAGACCCAGTACTTC. Complete variable domain (other parts from reference TRBV19 and TRBJ2-5): DGGITQSPKYLFRKEGQNVTLSCEQNLNHDAMYWYRQDPGQGLRLIYYSQIVNDFQKGDIAEGYSVSREKKESFPLTVTSAQKNPTAFYLCASSIWGLSETQYFGPGTRLLVL.

The J gene is TRBJ2-7, the V gene TRBV13; D possibly matches TRBD1 or TRBD2 (5 bases each). The germline gives CDR1 PRHDT, CDR2 FYEKMQ (reference sequence). With 0 bases removed from V and 2 bases from J, the gap between germline ends came to 8 bases. The CDR3 contains 14 residues. The CDR3 sequence: CASSLGQGPYEQYF. CDR3 DNA sequence: TGTGCCAGCAGCTTAGGTCAGGGACCCTACGAGCAGTACTTC. The complete variable domain, with remaining parts taken from reference TRBV13 and TRBJ2-7, reads AAGVIQSPRHLIKEKRETATLKCYPIPRHDTVYWYQQGPGQDPQFLISFYEKMQSDKGSIPDRFSAQQFSDYHSELNMSSLELGDSALYFCASSLGQGPYEQYFGPGTRLTVT.

The chain is built from TRBV15 and TRBJ2-2, with 8 bases matching TRBD1. Unmatched junction bases numbered 10, after V lost 0 bases and J lost 4 bases. There are 18 residues in the CDR3. In germline, CDR1 is LNHNV, CDR2 YYDKDF (reference sequence). CDR3: CATSRDLFTDRVTGELFF. For the CDR3, the DNA is TGTGCCACCAGCAGAGATTTGTTCACGGACAGGGTCACCGGGGAGCTGTTTTTT.

The chain joins TRBV27 to TRBJ2-1; tentatively, D is TRBD2 (6 bases). V was shortened by 4 bases and J by 0 bases, with 16 bases between the two germline ends. CDR1 and CDR2 from the germline V gene are MNHEY and SMNVEV (reference sequence). The CDR3 covers 17 residues. The CDR3: CASSSLVSGDSYNEQFF. As DNA, the CDR3 is TGTGCCAGCAGTTCTCTGGTTAGCGGAGACTCCTACAATGAGCAGTTCTTC.

The V gene is TRBV7-6, the J gene TRBJ2-1; 11 bases line up with TRBD2. Unmatched junction bases numbered 6, after V lost 2 bases and J lost 9 bases. Germline V CDR1 and CDR2: SGHVS, FNYEAQ. The CDR3 extends over 15 amino acids. CDR3 protein: CASSLLLAGEREQFF. The CDR3 DNA is TGTGCCAGCAGCTTACTACTAGCGGGAGAGCGTGAGCAGTTCTTC.

The chain employs TRBV4-3 and TRBJ2-7; D gene uncertain. The CDR3 has 13 residues. CDR1 and CDR2 (germline): LGHNA, YSLEER. The V end lost 0 bases, the J end lost 4 bases, and 7 bases lay between the germline ends. CDR3 protein: CASSQERVYEQYF. The CDR3 DNA follows: TGCGCCAGCAGCCAAGAACGAGTTTACGAGCAGTACTTC.

The chain recombines TRBV18 with TRBJ2-7, with D uncertain. CDR1 KGHSH and CDR2 LQKENI come from the germline V gene. This CDR3 is 15 amino acids long. With 3 bases removed from V and 0 bases from J, the gap between germline ends came to 12 bases. The CDR3 sequence: CASSPFDTSSYEQYF. The CDR3 coding sequence is TGTGCCAGCTCACCCTTCGACACGAGCTCCTACGAGCAGTACTTC. Supplemented by reference TRBV18 and TRBJ2-7, the full variable domain reads NAGVMQNPRHLVRRRGQEARLRCSPMKGHSHVYWYRQLPEEGLKFMVYLQKENIIDESGMPKERFSAEFPKEGPSILRIQQVVRGDSAAYFCASSPFDTSSYEQYFGPGTRLTVT.

The V call is TRBV4-3, the J call TRBJ2-2, with TRBD2 identical over 11 bases. With 0 bases clipped from V and 3 bases from J, the junction kept 6 bases outside the gene matches. Germline V gene sequence: CDR1 LGHNA, CDR2 YSLEER. The CDR3 is made up of 18 amino acids. CDR3 sequence: CASSQDDSGRGDTGELFF. The CDR3 region has the DNA TGCGCCAGCAGCCAAGACGATAGCGGGAGGGGGGACACCGGGGAGCTGTTTTTT.

The rearrangement joins TRBV5-6 to TRBJ2-7; D perhaps matches TRBD1 (5 bases). Germline CDR1 and CDR2: SGHDT and YYEEEE. The CDR3 loop spans 14 amino acids. The V gene lost 5 bases and the J gene lost 3 bases, with 15 bases spanning the gap. This chain's CDR3 is CASSHDRDSYEQYF. Written as DNA, the CDR3 is TGTGCCAGCAGTCATGACAGAGACAGCTACGAGCAGTACTTC.

Note on this clone: With only one base between it and a far larger clone, this is likely a read error. This CDR3 is also generated by other DNA sequences in the sample. The chain is built from TRBV7-9 and TRBJ2-1, with 10 bases that match TRBD2. The CDR3 sequence is 15 residues long. Per germline, CDR1 SEHNR and CDR2 FQNEAQ (reference sequence). CDR3 protein: CASSLQREGRTEQFF. CDR3 DNA: TGTGCCAGCAGCCTCCAGCGGGAGGGCCGGACTGAGCAATTCTTC. Full variable domain (remainder filled in from reference TRBV7-9 and TRBJ2-1): DTGVSQNPRHKITKRGQNVTFRCDPISEHNRLYWYRQTLGQGPEFLTYFQNEAQLEKSRLLSDRFSAERPKGSFSTLEIQRTEQGDSAMYLCASSLQREGRTEQFFGPGTRLTVL.